These 3 T cell receptor beta chains were sequenced from one sample in a study of T cells in localized non-small cell lung cancer. The method was immunoSEQ multiplex PCR; TCRdb's version includes in-frame clones alone and lacks a portion of them. The sample holds 64,000 or so clones; 85% to 90% are singletons and the top ten take approximately 2%. This specimen was peripheral blood, taken before any cancer treatment. The receptors were gathered from a woman aged 35 to 70 with stage I lung adenocarcinoma.

This clone was observed at least ten times. The chain has TRBV6-6 and TRBJ1-4; no clear D. Between the trimmed V and J ends, which lost 0 bases and 13 bases, there was a span of 9 bases. This CDR3 is built from 12 residues. Germline V gives CDR1 MNHNY, CDR2 SVGAGI (reference sequence). The CDR3: CASSYSVGVLFF. Written as DNA, the CDR3 is TGTGCCAGCAGTTACTCGGTCGGGGTACTGTTTTTT.

The chain recombines TRBV19 with TRBJ1-5; 7 positions match TRBD1. The CDR3 is 14 residues long. The germline CDR1 and CDR2 sequences are LNHDA and SQIVND (reference sequence). With 4 bases clipped from V and 7 bases from J, the junction kept 7 bases outside the gene matches. The CDR3 protein is CASSKTGVGQPQHF. The CDR3 DNA reads TGTGCCAGTAGTAAAACAGGGGTCGGGCAGCCCCAGCATTTT.

This clone was found a few times. The chain carries TRBV5-4 and TRBJ2-6; no clear D gene. Germline V gene lookup returns CDR1 SGHNT and CDR2 YYREEE (reference sequence). V was clipped by 6 bases and J by 4 bases, with 5 bases between them. CDR3 length: 12 residues. The CDR3 sequence: CASTQGANVLTF. The CDR3 DNA reads as TGTGCCAGCACCCAAGGGGCCAACGTCCTGACTTTC.